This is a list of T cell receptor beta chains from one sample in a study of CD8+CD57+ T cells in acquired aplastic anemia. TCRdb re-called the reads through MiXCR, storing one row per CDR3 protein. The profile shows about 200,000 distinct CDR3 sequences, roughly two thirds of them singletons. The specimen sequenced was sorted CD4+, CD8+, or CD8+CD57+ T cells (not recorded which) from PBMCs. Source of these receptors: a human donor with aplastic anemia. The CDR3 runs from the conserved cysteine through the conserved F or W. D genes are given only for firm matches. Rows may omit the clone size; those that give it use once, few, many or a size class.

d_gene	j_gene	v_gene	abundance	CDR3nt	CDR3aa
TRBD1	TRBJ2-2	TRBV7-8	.	TGTGCCAGCAGCCCCGGCCGGACAGGAAACACCGGGGAGCTGTTTTTT	CASSPGRTGNTGELFF
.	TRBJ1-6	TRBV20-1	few	TGCAGTGCTAGAGATGGGGGGCGACAGGCGGATTCACCCCTCCACTTT	CSARDGGRQADSPLHF
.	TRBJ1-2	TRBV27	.	TGTGCCAGCAGAGGGGAAAACTATGGCTACACCTTC	CASRGENYGYTF
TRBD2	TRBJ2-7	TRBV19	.	TGTGCCAGTAGTGGGAGGGTTGGCGAGCAGTACTTC	CASSGRVGEQYF
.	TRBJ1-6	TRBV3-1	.	TGTGCCAGCAGCCAAGGGGAAGGGAATTCACCCCTCCACTTT	CASSQGEGNSPLHF
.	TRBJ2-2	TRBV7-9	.	TGTGCCAGCAGCTTACACGGACCGAACACCGGGGAGCTGTTTTTT	CASSLHGPNTGELFF
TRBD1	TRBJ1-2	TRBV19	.	TGTGCCAGTAGACGGGACAGGAGTAACTATGGCTACACCTTC	CASRRDRSNYGYTF
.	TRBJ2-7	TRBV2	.	TGTGCCAGCAGCCCCCCTCAAGCGGTGTCCTACGAGCAGTACTTC	CASSPPQAVSYEQYF
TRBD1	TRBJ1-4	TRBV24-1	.	TGTGCCACCAGTGATCCGCTGACAGGGGAAGAAAAACTGTTTTTT	CATSDPLTGEEKLFF
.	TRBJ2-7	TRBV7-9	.	TGTGCCAGCAGCTTAGCGTCCAGGGACTACGAGCAGTACTTC	CASSLASRDYEQYF
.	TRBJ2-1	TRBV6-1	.	TGTGCCAGCAGTGAAGATAGGTTAGTTCTCTTC	CASSEDRLVLF
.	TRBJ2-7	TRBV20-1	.	TGCAGTGCTAGAGATGGGGGCGCCGGCTACGAGCAGTACTTC	CSARDGGAGYEQYF
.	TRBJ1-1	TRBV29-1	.	TGCAGCGTTGCTTTGACGGGGAACGAAGCTTTCTTT	CSVALTGNEAFF
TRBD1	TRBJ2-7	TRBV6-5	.	TGTGCCAGCAGTTACGGGACAGATTACGAGCAGTACTTC	CASSYGTDYEQYF
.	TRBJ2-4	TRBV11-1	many	TGTGCCAGCAGTGACACAGCTCTAGCCAAAAACATTCAGTACTTC	CASSDTALAKNIQYF
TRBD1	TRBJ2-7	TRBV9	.	TGTGCCAGCAGCGTAGGGGGAAGGGGGCCCTCGGGCGAGCAGTACTTC	CASSVGGRGPSGEQYF
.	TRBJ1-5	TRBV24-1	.	TGTGCCACCAGTGATGGGTCGGAGCCCCAGCATTTT	CATSDGSEPQHF
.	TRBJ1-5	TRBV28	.	TGTGCCAGCAGTTTACTGACAGCATATAGCAATCAGCCCCAGCATTTT	CASSLLTAYSNQPQHF
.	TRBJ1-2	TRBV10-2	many	TGCGCCAGCACCCAGGGACGAACCTATGGCTACACCTTC	CASTQGRTYGYTF
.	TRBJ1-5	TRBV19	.	TGCGCCAGTAGTATAGCAGAACATCAGCTCCAGCATTTT	CASSIAEHQLQHF
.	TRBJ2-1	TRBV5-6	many	TGTGCCAGCAGCTTCCCCGGGGAGAGCAATGAGCAGTTCTTC	CASSFPGESNEQFF
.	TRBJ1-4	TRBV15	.	TGTGCCACCAGCAGAGATAGGTTGGCAGTTGAAAAACTGTTTTTT	CATSRDRLAVEKLFF
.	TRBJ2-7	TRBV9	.	TGTGCCAGCAGCGTAGATGCCGGGAGCGCCTACGAGCAGTACTTC	CASSVDAGSAYEQYF
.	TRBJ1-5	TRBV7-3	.	TGTGCCAGCAGCTTTGGACCTAGCAATCAGCCCCAGCATTTT	CASSFGPSNQPQHF
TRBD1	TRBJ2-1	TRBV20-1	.	TGCAGTGCTGCGGACAGGGGTTTACCCCACAATGAGCAGTTCTTC	CSAADRGLPHNEQFF
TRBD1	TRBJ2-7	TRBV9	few	TGTGCCAGCAGCGCGGCCGATACAGGGGGCGAGCAGTACTTC	CASSAADTGGEQYF
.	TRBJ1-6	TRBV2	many	TGTGCCAGCAGTGTTACAGTACCTCATAATTCACCCCTCCACTTT	CASSVTVPHNSPLHF
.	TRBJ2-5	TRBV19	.	TGTGCCAGTAGTATCGGGCTCCTCTCCGAGACCCAGTACTTC	CASSIGLLSETQYF
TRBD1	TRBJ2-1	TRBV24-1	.	TGTGCCACCAGTGATTCCGAGGGACAGGGCGTTGACAATGAGCAGTTCTTC	CATSDSEGQGVDNEQFF
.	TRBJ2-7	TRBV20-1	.	TGCAGTGGGGCGGTCACGAACGAGCAGTACTTC	CSGAVTNEQYF
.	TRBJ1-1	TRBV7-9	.	TGTGCCAGCATCTCCTCGGGCACTGAAGCTTTCTTT	CASISSGTEAFF
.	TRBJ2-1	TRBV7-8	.	TGCGCCAGCAGCCAAAGTCCCCAGAATGAGCAGTTCTTC	CASSQSPQNEQFF
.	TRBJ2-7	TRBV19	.	TGTGCCAGTAGTATAGTCTGGGGGCGCGACGAGCAGTACTTC	CASSIVWGRDEQYF
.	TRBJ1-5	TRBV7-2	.	TGTGCCAGCAGCCCCGGGGTACTTAGGCCCCAGCATTTT	CASSPGVLRPQHF
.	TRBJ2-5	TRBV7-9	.	TGTGCCAGCAGCCCGCAAGGGACGGAAGAGACCCAGTACTTC	CASSPQGTEETQYF
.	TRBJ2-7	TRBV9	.	TGTGCCAGCAGCGCCGGACAGTCATCCTACGAGCAGTACTTC	CASSAGQSSYEQYF
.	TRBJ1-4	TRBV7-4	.	TGTGCCAGCAGTTACGATTTTGGCGAAAAACTGTTTTTT	CASSYDFGEKLFF
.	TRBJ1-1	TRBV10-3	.	TGTGCCATCAGTGAGACAGGCTTGAACACTGAAGCTTTCTTT	CAISETGLNTEAFF
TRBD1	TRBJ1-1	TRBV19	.	TGTGCCAGTAGTATAGGGGGGACAGGACCCAACACTGAAGCTTTCTTT	CASSIGGTGPNTEAFF
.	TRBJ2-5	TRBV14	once	TGTGCCAGCAGCCAAAGGCAAATTAGTAGGGCGTACCAAGAGACCCAGTACTTC	CASSQRQISRAYQETQYF
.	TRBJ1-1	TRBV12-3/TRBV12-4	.	TGTGCCAGCAGTTTGCGGGGCGCGGACACTGAAGCTTTCTTT	CASSLRGADTEAFF
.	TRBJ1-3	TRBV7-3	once	TGTGCCAGCAGCCTTGGACTAGTAGTCGACACCATATATTTT	CASSLGLVVDTIYF
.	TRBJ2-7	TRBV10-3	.	TGTGCCATCAGGCCGCCGATCTCCTACGAGCAGTACTTC	CAIRPPISYEQYF